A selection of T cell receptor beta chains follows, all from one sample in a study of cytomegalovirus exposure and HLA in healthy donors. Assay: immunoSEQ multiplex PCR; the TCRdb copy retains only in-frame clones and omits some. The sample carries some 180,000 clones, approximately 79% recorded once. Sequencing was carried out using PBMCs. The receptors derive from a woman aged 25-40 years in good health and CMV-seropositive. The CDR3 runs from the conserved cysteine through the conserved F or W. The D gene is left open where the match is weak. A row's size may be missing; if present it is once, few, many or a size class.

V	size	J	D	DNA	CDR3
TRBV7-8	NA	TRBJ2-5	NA	TGTGCCAGCAGCTTAGTTCTAGGAGGGCCCCAAGAGACCCAGTACTTC	CASSLVLGGPQETQYF
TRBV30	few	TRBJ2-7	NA	TGTGCCTGGAGTGTACTCTACGAGCAGTACTTC	CAWSVLYEQYF
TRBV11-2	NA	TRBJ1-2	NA	TGTGCCAGCAGCTTAGATCTGGGTGGGGGGAGTCCGGCATTAGACTATGGCTACACCTTC	CASSLDLGGGSPALDYGYTF
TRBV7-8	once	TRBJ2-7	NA	TGTGCCAGCAAGCACGCCACAGGGTTTCAGTACTTC	CASKHATGFQYF
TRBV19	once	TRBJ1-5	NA	TGTGCCAGTAGTGCTACAGCTAGCAATCAGCCCCAGCATTTT	CASSATASNQPQHF
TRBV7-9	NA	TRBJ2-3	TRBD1	TGTGCCAGCAGCCCAGGGGGCCACCGGGGCACAGATACGCAGTATTTT	CASSPGGHRGTDTQYF
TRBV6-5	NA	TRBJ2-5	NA	TGTGCCAGCAGTTATTCGGGCAGGGCGCAAGAGACCCAGTACTTC	CASSYSGRAQETQYF
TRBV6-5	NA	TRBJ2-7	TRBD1	TGTGCCAGCAGCGAACGGGACAGGGGCTACGAGCAGTACTTC	CASSERDRGYEQYF
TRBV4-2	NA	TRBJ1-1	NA	TGTGCCAGCAGCCAAGAAGGGGTGGGGCCCTTGGCTGAAGCTTTCTTT	CASSQEGVGPLAEAFF
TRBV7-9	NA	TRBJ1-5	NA	TGTGCCAGCAGCTTATGGGTTTCAGGGGGCAATCAGCCCCAGCATTTT	CASSLWVSGGNQPQHF
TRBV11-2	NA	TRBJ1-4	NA	TGTGCCACCCAGCTTAGCGACCCGTCACAAAAACTGTTTTTT	CATQLSDPSQKLFF
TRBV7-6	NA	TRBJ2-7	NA	TGTGCCAGCAGCTTATTCGCAGGCACCTACGAGCAGTACTTC	CASSLFAGTYEQYF
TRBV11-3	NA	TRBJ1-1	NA	TGTGCCAGCAGCTCGGCGGGGACTGAAGCTTTCTTT	CASSSAGTEAFF
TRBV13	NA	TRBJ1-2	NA	TGTGCCAGCAGCACCGAGGGAAAAAACTATGGCTACACCTTC	CASSTEGKNYGYTF
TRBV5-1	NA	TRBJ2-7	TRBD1	TGCGCCAGCAGCTTGGGCCGGGACAGGGTGACCTACGAGCAGTACTTC	CASSLGRDRVTYEQYF
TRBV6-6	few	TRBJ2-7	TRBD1	TGTGCCAGCAGTTATCAACCGGGACAGGGTTACGAGCAGTACTTC	CASSYQPGQGYEQYF
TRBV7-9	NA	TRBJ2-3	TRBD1	TGTGCCAGCAGCAGAGGAGGGACAGGGGCAGATACGCAGTATTTT	CASSRGGTGADTQYF
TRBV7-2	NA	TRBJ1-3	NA	TGTGCCAGCAGCCGCTTCCACGGACAGTCTGGAAACACCATATATTTT	CASSRFHGQSGNTIYF
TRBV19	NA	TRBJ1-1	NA	TGTGCCAGTAGGACCGCATCAGGGTTGAACACTGAAGCTTTCTTT	CASRTASGLNTEAFF
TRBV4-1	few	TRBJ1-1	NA	TGCGCCAGCAGCTATCAGGTGGTGAACACTGAAGCTTTCTTT	CASSYQVVNTEAFF
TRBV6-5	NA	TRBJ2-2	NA	TGTGCCAGCAGTAACAATGCCCCGAACACCGGGGAGCTGTTTTTT	CASSNNAPNTGELFF
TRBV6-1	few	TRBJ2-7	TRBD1	TGTGCCAGCACTTTACGACAGGGGACCGTCTACGAGCAGTACTTC	CASTLRQGTVYEQYF
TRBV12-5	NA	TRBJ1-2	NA	TGTGCTAGTGGTTTCCCCAGGGAAAGATATGGCTACACCTTC	CASGFPRERYGYTF
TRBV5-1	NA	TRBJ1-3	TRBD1	TGCGCCAGTCGGACAGGGGAGGATACTGGAAACACCATATATTTT	CASRTGEDTGNTIYF
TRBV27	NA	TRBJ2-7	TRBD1	TGTGCCAGCAGTTATGCGACAGGGGGGTACGAGCAGTACTTC	CASSYATGGYEQYF
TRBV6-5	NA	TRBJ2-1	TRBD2	TGTGCCAGCAGTTACTCGAATACGGGGGGATACAATGAGCAGTTCTTC	CASSYSNTGGYNEQFF
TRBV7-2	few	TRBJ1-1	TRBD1	TGTGCCAGCTTAGGAGGTCAGGGGGACACTGAAGCTTTCTTT	CASLGGQGDTEAFF
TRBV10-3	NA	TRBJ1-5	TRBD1	TGTGCCATCAGTGATCCGAGGGGACAGTCAGACAATCAGCCCCAGCATTTT	CAISDPRGQSDNQPQHF
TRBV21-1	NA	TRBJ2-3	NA	TGTGCCAGCAGCAGACTAGCGGGATCGACAGATACGCAGTATTTT	CASSRLAGSTDTQYF
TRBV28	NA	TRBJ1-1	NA	TGTGCCAGCAGTTTAGGAACAGGCTTTATGAACACTGAAGCTTTCTTT	CASSLGTGFMNTEAFF
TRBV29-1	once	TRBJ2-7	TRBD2	TGCAGCGTTGAAGTCGTAGCGGGAGTATACGAGCAGTACTTC	CSVEVVAGVYEQYF
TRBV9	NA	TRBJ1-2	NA	TGTGCCAGCAGCAGTTGGGGGGGAGGGAGCTATGGCTACACCTTC	CASSSWGGGSYGYTF
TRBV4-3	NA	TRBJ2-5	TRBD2	TGCGCCAGCAGCCAAGATATTCTAGCGGGGGGACGGGAGACCCAGTACTTC	CASSQDILAGGRETQYF
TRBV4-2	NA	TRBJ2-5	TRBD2	TGTGCCAGCAGCCAAGGAGGCCCCTCTCATAGCGGGAGGGCTACGTACCAAGAGACCCAGTACTTC	CASSQGGPSHSGRATYQETQYF
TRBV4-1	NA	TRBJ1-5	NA	TGCGCCAGCAGCTCCGAGATTTCTAGCAATCAGCCCCAGCATTTT	CASSSEISSNQPQHF
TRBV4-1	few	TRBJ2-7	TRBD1	TGCGCCAGCAGTCGAACCGGGACAGGGACGTCTCTCAGGTACGAGCAGTACTTC	CASSRTGTGTSLRYEQYF
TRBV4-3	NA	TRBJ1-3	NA	TGCGCCAGCAGCCAAGATGCGGGGGCAAGTGGAAACACCATATATTTT	CASSQDAGASGNTIYF
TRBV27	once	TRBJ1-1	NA	TGTGCCAGCAGTCGCAGGGAGAACACTGAAGCTTTCTTT	CASSRRENTEAFF
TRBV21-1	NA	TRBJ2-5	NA	TGTGCCAGCAGCACCGGAGGGACTAGCGATCAAGAGACCCAGTACTTC	CASSTGGTSDQETQYF
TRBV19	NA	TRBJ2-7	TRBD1	TGTGCCAGTAGTATAGTAGGACAGGGGTACCACGAGCAGTACTTC	CASSIVGQGYHEQYF
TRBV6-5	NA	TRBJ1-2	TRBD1	TGTGCCAGCAGTTACGGAACGGGACAGAACTATGGCTACACCTTC	CASSYGTGQNYGYTF
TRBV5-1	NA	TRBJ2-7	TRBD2	TGCGCCAGCTCCGTAAGCGGGAGGAAGTCCTACGAGCAGTACTTC	CASSVSGRKSYEQYF
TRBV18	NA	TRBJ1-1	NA	TGTGCCAGCTCCGTCTCCAGGAGGATGACAGGTCCTGAAGCTTTCTTT	CASSVSRRMTGPEAFF
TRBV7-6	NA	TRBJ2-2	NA	TGTGCCAGCAGCTCGCAGAATACCGGGGGGGAGCTGTTTTTT	CASSSQNTGGELFF
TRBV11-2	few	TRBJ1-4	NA	TGTGCCAGCAGCTTAGCCGCACAGGGTGGTGAAAAACTGTTTTTT	CASSLAAQGGEKLFF
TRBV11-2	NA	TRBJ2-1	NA	TGTGCCAGCAGCTTAGGCCAGGGCAATGAGCAGTTCTTC	CASSLGQGNEQFF
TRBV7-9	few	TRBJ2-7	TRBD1	TGTGCCAGCAGCTTAGGTCTGCGCCAGGGGGACTACGAGCAGTACTTC	CASSLGLRQGDYEQYF
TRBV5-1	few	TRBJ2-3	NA	TGCGCCAGCAGCTTGAGCAGGGGCACAGATACGCAGTATTTT	CASSLSRGTDTQYF
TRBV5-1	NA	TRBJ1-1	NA	TGCGCCAGCAGCACAAGACAGGTGAACACTGAAGCTTTCTTT	CASSTRQVNTEAFF
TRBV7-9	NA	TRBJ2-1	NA	TGTGCCAGCAGCTTAGTTTCCTCCCTCAATGAGCAGTTCTTC	CASSLVSSLNEQFF
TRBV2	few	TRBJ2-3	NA	TGTGCCAGCAGTGAAGGGCTAGCGATAGATACGCAGTATTTT	CASSEGLAIDTQYF
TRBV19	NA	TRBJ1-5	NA	TGTGCCAGCAGTGCAGGCAATCAGCCCCAGCATTTT	CASSAGNQPQHF
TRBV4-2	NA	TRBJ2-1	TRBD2	TGTGCCAGCAGCCAACTGCCTAGCGGGGGCTACAATGAGCAGTTCTTC	CASSQLPSGGYNEQFF
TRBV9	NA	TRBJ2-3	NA	TGTGCCAGCAGCCCCCGGGGAATGGGGACACCTTCAGATACGCAGTATTTT	CASSPRGMGTPSDTQYF
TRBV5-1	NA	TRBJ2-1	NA	TGCGCCAGCAGTCTAAACGAATGGTTGTCCGATGAGCAGTTCTTC	CASSLNEWLSDEQFF
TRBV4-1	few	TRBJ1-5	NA	TGCGCCAGCAGCCGGGAACAGGTTACACGTCAGCCCCAGCATTTT	CASSREQVTRQPQHF
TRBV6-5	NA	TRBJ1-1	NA	TGTGCCAGCAGTTACGGACTCATGAACACTGAAGCTTTCTTT	CASSYGLMNTEAFF
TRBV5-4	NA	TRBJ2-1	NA	TGTGCCAGCAGCTTATACTTGAGGGCAGACAATGAGCAGTTCTTC	CASSLYLRADNEQFF
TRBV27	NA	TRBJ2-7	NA	TGTGCCAGCACCCTGGGGGGGCCCGTCTACGAGCAGTACTTC	CASTLGGPVYEQYF